These 8 T cell receptor beta chains share one sample of origin, sequenced in a study of T-cell reconstitution after alpha-beta-depleted transplantation in children. The authors prepared the TCRbeta library with unique molecular identifiers. Each CDR3 protein gets one entry after TCRdb re-called the PCR reads with MiXCR. The sample consists of approximately 210,000 distinct CDR3 sequences, less than 15% of them appearing once. The source material was PBMCs from the stem cell graft donor, sampled from the stem cell graft. The source of these receptors is a human donor who donated a stem cell graft to a child with acute lymphoblastic leukemia.

To note about this clonotype: Being one base from a much bigger clone, this may be a read error. V usage is TRBV11-2 and J usage is TRBJ2-7; D is tentatively TRBD1 or TRBD2 (7 bases each). The CDR3 has 14 amino acids. Between the trimmed V and J ends, which lost 7 bases and 5 bases, there was a span of 18 bases. Germline CDR1 is SGHAT and CDR2 is FQNNGV. The CDR3 sequence is CASNTRQGGDEQYF. The CDR3 nucleotides read TGTGCCAGCAATACTAGACAGGGAGGGGACGAGCAGTACTTC. Using reference TRBV11-2 and TRBJ2-7 for the parts outside the CDR3, the full variable domain is EAGVAQSPRYKIIEKRQSVAFWCNPISGHATLYWYQQILGQGPKLLIQFQNNGVVDDSQLPKDRFSAERLKGVDSTLKIQPAKLEDSAVYLCASNTRQGGDEQYFGPGTRLTVT.

There are many counts of this clonotype. CDR3 sequence reads: CAISGTGEGQPQHF. CDR3 sequence (DNA): TGTGCCATCAGCGGGACAGGGGAAGGACAGCCCCAGCATTTT. This chain joins TRBV10-3 and TRBJ1-5; 10 nucleotides agree with TRBD1. Germline lookup yields CDR1 ENHRY and CDR2 SYGVKD. This CDR3 is 14 amino acids long. The V and J ends lost 6 bases and 7 bases, in that order; junction bases with no gene match: 6.

This clonotype has just a few counts. The chain joins TRBV20-1 to TRBJ2-7; 10 nucleotides align to TRBD2. V shed 0 bases and J 3 bases; nucleotides not matched to a gene: 5. Per the germline V gene, CDR1 is DFQATT and CDR2 is SNEGSKA (reference sequence). The CDR3 loop spans 15 amino acids. CDR3: CSARDQTSGRYEQYF. For the CDR3, the DNA is TGCAGTGCTAGAGATCAGACTAGCGGGCGCTACGAGCAGTACTTC.

There are a few counts of this clonotype. The chain couples TRBV20-1 to TRBJ2-1, with D possibly TRBD2 on 5 matching bases. The V and J ends lost 5 bases and 0 bases respectively, with 11 bases between them. The CDR3 is made up of 14 amino acids. Germline assignment: CDR1 DFQATT and CDR2 SNEGSKA (reference sequence). This CDR3 reads CSAQLGGSYNEQFF. CDR3 nucleotides: TGCAGTGCTCAACTAGGAGGCTCCTACAATGAGCAGTTCTTC.

This clonotype was seen many times. The V call is TRBV20-1, the J call TRBJ2-7; no clear D gene. This CDR3 is built from 12 residues. V shed 6 bases and J shed 0 bases, with 9 bases lying between them. Germline-derived CDR1 and CDR2 are DFQATT and SNEGSKA (reference sequence). The CDR3 here is CSAREDSYEQYF. CDR3 bases: TGCAGTGCCCGAGAGGACTCCTACGAGCAGTACTTC.

As for this clonotype: This sequence may be a read error, since a much larger clone differs from it by one base. The chain couples TRBV20-1 to TRBJ1-1, with a tentative D call TRBD1 (5 bases). V was shortened by 2 bases and J by 9 bases, with 16 bases between the two germline ends. The CDR3 has 13 amino acids. Germline CDR1 and CDR2: DFQATT and SNEGSKA (reference sequence). The DNA of the CDR3 is TGCAGTGCTAGACGCGCAGGGTGGGATAAAGCTTTCTTT. Protein product: CSARRAGWDKAFF.

About this clonotype itself: A much larger clone is a single base away; this may be a read error. This is likely a read error, given that the CDR3 carries no conserved phenylalanine or tryptophan at its end. The rearrangement joins TRBV12-3 or TRBV12-4 to TRBJ2-7, with 9 bases aligning to TRBD2. V dropped 5 bases and J dropped 2; count of bases not matched to a gene: 4. The CDR3 loop spans 14 amino acids. This CDR3 reads CASSRIAGAYEQYL. CDR3 coding DNA: TGTGCCAGCAGTCGTATAGCGGGAGCCTACGAGCAGTACTTG.

This clonotype was picked up many times. V gene TRBV28 combines with J gene TRBJ2-2; 9 bases fit TRBD1. V gave up 9 bases and J gave up 4 bases; unmatched junction bases: 21. This CDR3 comprises 19 residues. The germline CDR1 and CDR2 sequences are MDHEN and SYDVKM. CDR3 nucleotides: TGTGCCAGTGCCGGGACAGGGTTAGTTCGGCGGCTCCTCACCGGGGAGCTGTTTTTT. This codes for CASAGTGLVRRLLTGELFF.